Listed here is a single T cell receptor (beta chain). The CDR3 has 15 amino acids. Per germline, CDR1 SGHTA and CDR2 FQGNSA. V lost 0 bases, J lost 5 bases, and 4 bases stayed unmatched. The data were taken from a study of OX40 agonist ivuxolimab in advanced cancers. Method: immunoSEQ multiplex PCR; TCRdb's copy keeps in-frame clones and lacks some. The sample has about 36,000 clones; over 65% are singletons. Sample: CD4+ or CD8+ T cells sorted from blood, taken in a trial of the OX40 agonist ivuxolimab. The J gene is TRBJ1-1, the V gene TRBV7-2; 9 nucleotides align to TRBD1. This receptor was taken from an adult with an advanced solid tumor such as melanoma, head and neck, liver or kidney cancer. The CDR3 DNA reads as TGTGCCAGCAGCTTAGCGCCACAGGGGGCGACTGAAGCTTTCTTT. Protein sequence: CASSLAPQGATEAFF.